These T cell receptor beta chains were read from a single sample in a study of graft-versus-host responses after intestinal transplantation. Profiled with immunoSEQ multiplex PCR; TCRdb holds only in-frame clones, not every one. Of about 120,000 clones detected, 90% to 95% appear once; the ten largest clones hold more than 0.1%. For these TCRs, the target antigens are not known. Sample: unstimulated CD4+ T cells sorted from spleen or lymph node cells, taken before intestinal transplant. The receptor source for this set is a human donor who received an intestinal transplant. The CDR3 runs from the conserved cysteine through the conserved F or W. Each record gives: CDR3 DNA, CDR3 protein, clone size, V gene, J gene, CDR3 length, D gene. A D gene is named only where the DNA matches it firmly. Rows give clone size only sometimes, using once, few, many, or a class for an expanded clone.

TGTGCCAGCAAGTCCCCTAGCCGGGGCAATGAGCAGTTCTTC,CASKSPSRGNEQFF,NA,TRBV6-6,TRBJ2-1,14,NA
TGTGCCAGCAGTGAAATGGGACAGGGGGCTTCAGATACGCAGTATTTT,CASSEMGQGASDTQYF,NA,TRBV25-1,TRBJ2-3,16,TRBD1
TGTGCCAGCACCCAAGCCGAGACCCAGTACTTC,CASTQAETQYF,NA,TRBV28,TRBJ2-5,11,NA
TGTGCCAGCAGTTTGATCAGGGGGGGCGTTTTGGTTTTT,CASSLIRGGVLVF,NA,TRBV6-5,TRBJ1-4,13,TRBD1
TGTGCCAGTAGTAGGAATCAGGACGGCAGCTCCTACGAGCAGTACTTC,CASSRNQDGSSYEQYF,NA,TRBV19,TRBJ2-7,16,NA
TGTGCCTGGAGTCGACAGGGGAACGGGGAGCTGTTTTTT,CAWSRQGNGELFF,NA,TRBV30,TRBJ2-2,13,TRBD1
TGTGCCAGCAGCCAGTCCAATCAGCCCCAGCATTTT,CASSQSNQPQHF,few,TRBV7-9,TRBJ1-5,12,NA
TGTGCCAGCAGTCCCGGGACAGGGAACACCGGGGAGCTGTTTTTT,CASSPGTGNTGELFF,NA,TRBV6-5,TRBJ2-2,15,TRBD1
TGCGCCAGCAGTGTACTAGCGTCGAGAGGTGGGGAGCAGTACTTC,CASSVLASRGGEQYF,NA,TRBV10-1,TRBJ2-7,15,TRBD2
TGTGCCAGCAGTGTGGAGTACGAGCAGTACTTC,CASSVEYEQYF,NA,TRBV28,TRBJ2-7,11,NA
TGTGCCAGCAGCCCACACAGGGGCGTTGGAGCTTTCTTT,CASSPHRGVGAFF,NA,TRBV7-6,TRBJ1-1,13,TRBD1
TGTGCCAGCACCTACCGGGACAGGGTTATCTATGGCTACACCTTC,CASTYRDRVIYGYTF,NA,TRBV6-1,TRBJ1-2,15,TRBD1
TGTGCCAGCAGCTTATTTGGGGGGCTGAACACTGAAGCTTTCTTT,CASSLFGGLNTEAFF,NA,TRBV7-8,TRBJ1-1,15,NA
TGTGCCAGCAGCGGGACAGGGACTGGAAACACCATATATTTT,CASSGTGTGNTIYF,NA,TRBV6-5,TRBJ1-3,14,TRBD1
TGTGCCAGCAGCCAAGATCATCGGAACACTGAAGCTTTCTTT,CASSQDHRNTEAFF,NA,TRBV4-2,TRBJ1-1,14,NA
TGTGCCAGTAGTACCGGGACTAGCGGGATTGCCTCCTACGAGCAGTACTTC,CASSTGTSGIASYEQYF,NA,TRBV19,TRBJ2-7,17,TRBD2
TGCGCCAGCAGCTTAGGGGGGATCTCTGGAAACACCATATATTTT,CASSLGGISGNTIYF,NA,TRBV5-1,TRBJ1-3,15,NA
TGTGCCAGCAGCGTAGCGGGAGGGCCCCGGAATGAGCAGTTCTTC,CASSVAGGPRNEQFF,once,TRBV6-5,TRBJ2-1,15,TRBD2
TGCGCCAGCAGTCCGCGGACAGGGCCCTACAATGAGCAGTTCTTC,CASSPRTGPYNEQFF,NA,TRBV5-1,TRBJ2-1,15,TRBD1
TGTGCCTGGAGTGTTGGCTCCTACGAGCAGTACTTC,CAWSVGSYEQYF,NA,TRBV30,TRBJ2-7,12,NA
TGTGCCTGGAGTGTACGTCCGGGGGACCCTAACTATGGCTACACCTTC,CAWSVRPGDPNYGYTF,NA,TRBV30,TRBJ1-2,16,NA
TGTGCCAGCAGCTTAATGGGACAGGGGGTAATGGACACTGAAGCTTTCTTT,CASSLMGQGVMDTEAFF,NA,TRBV7-6,TRBJ1-1,17,TRBD1
TGTGCCAGCAGTTTTTTGGGCAGGGGTAAGGAGCAGTTCTTC,CASSFLGRGKEQFF,NA,TRBV28,TRBJ2-1,14,NA
TGTGCCAGCTCACCTAACGTGGCCGTAAGCTCTGGAAACACCATATATTTT,CASSPNVAVSSGNTIYF,NA,TRBV18,TRBJ1-3,17,NA
TGTGCCAGGTCCGGGCCTTCCTACGAGCAGTACTTC,CARSGPSYEQYF,few,TRBV6-7,TRBJ2-7,12,NA
TGTGCCAGCAGTTGGGACGGGACAGTATCGAATGAGCAGTTCTTC,CASSWDGTVSNEQFF,NA,TRBV28,TRBJ2-1,15,TRBD1
TGTGCCAGCGATTCGGGATTCTATAGCAATCAGCCCCAGCATTTT,CASDSGFYSNQPQHF,NA,TRBV2,TRBJ1-5,15,NA
TGTGCCAGCAGCTTGGAGGGCGGGCGGAATTCACCCCTCCACTTT,CASSLEGGRNSPLHF,NA,TRBV5-6,TRBJ1-6,15,NA
TGTGCCAGCTCACCAACCAGCTCGTCCTACGAGCAGTACTTC,CASSPTSSSYEQYF,NA,TRBV18,TRBJ2-7,14,NA
TGTGCCAGCAGCCAAGACCCCAGCGGGAAGTACAATGAGCAGTTCTTC,CASSQDPSGKYNEQFF,NA,TRBV14,TRBJ2-1,16,TRBD2
TGTGCCAGTAGTAATCCCGGAGACCCTCGGAGCACTGAAGCTTTCTTT,CASSNPGDPRSTEAFF,NA,TRBV19,TRBJ1-1,16,NA
TGTGCCAGCTCACCCTCCGTCGGGCGGGAGATTGAGTTCTTC,CASSPSVGREIEFF,NA,TRBV18,TRBJ2-1,14,TRBD2
TGCGCCAGCAGCCCTATACCGAGCGGGGGAAGCACAGATACGCAGTATTTT,CASSPIPSGGSTDTQYF,NA,TRBV5-1,TRBJ2-3,17,TRBD2
TGTGCCAGCAGTGCGAGGGGAGGGTTTGGCTACACCTTC,CASSARGGFGYTF,NA,TRBV6-4,TRBJ1-2,13,NA
TGTGCCAGCAGCTACGGACAGGGGGCCTTTACGCAGTATTTT,CASSYGQGAFTQYF,NA,TRBV7-9,TRBJ2-3,14,TRBD1
TGTGCCAGCAGAGATACAGGGGGCGCTTCCTACGAGCAGTACTTC,CASRDTGGASYEQYF,NA,TRBV5-6,TRBJ2-7,15,TRBD1
TGTGCCAGCAGTGAAGCCGCCGGAGCCTCTGGAAACACCATATATTTT,CASSEAAGASGNTIYF,NA,TRBV6-1,TRBJ1-3,16,NA
TGTGCCTGGACTAAGGGGGCGCAGAGAGAAAAACTGTTTTTT,CAWTKGAQREKLFF,NA,TRBV30,TRBJ1-4,14,TRBD1